This TCR beta chain comes out of a study of PD-1 blockade in classical Hodgkin lymphoma. Generated by immunoSEQ multiplex PCR, the TCRdb table keeps only in-frame clones and is missing some. Of 57,000 or so clones in the sample, approximately 88% were seen once. Relapse after autologous stem cell transplantation occurred in every patient, and brentuximab vedotin exposure varied. Germline-derived CDR1 and CDR2 are SEHNR and FQNEAQ (reference sequence). The CDR3 covers 13 residues. Trimming left V 1 base short and J 5 bases short, with 5 bases between. This receptor was obtained from a human donor with classical Hodgkin lymphoma. Sequencing was performed on peripheral blood mononuclear cells (PBMCs), taken at baseline. V gene TRBV7-9 combines with J gene TRBJ1-4; D remains ambiguous. The CDR3: CASSLVGNEKLFF. In nucleotides, the CDR3 is TGTGCCAGCAGCTTAGTCGGGAATGAAAAACTGTTTTTT.